This TCR beta chain was sequenced in a study of cytomegalovirus exposure and HLA in healthy donors. J was trimmed by 0 bases and V by 3 bases; bases with no gene match: 4. Germline CDR1 is KGHSH and CDR2 is LQKENI. The CDR3 extends over 16 amino acids. The PCR had 60 Vbeta and 13 Jbeta primers. The table came from immunoSEQ multiplex PCR; TCRdb's copy has only in-frame clones and leaves some out. This table lists about 120,000 clones. Study-level findings and limits: In vitro checks showed that a few CMV-associated chains really do target CMV antigens. The authors considered a cluster of highly shared sequence variants likely to be a sequencing artifact.

Concerning this clone itself: Its antigen is still unknown.

V is TRBV18 and J is TRBJ1-4; 7 nucleotides align to TRBD1. The TCR sequence derives from a man aged 18 to 30 in good health and CMV-seronegative. What was sequenced was PBMCs. CDR3 sequence reads: CASSPTGKTTNEKLFF. CDR3 DNA sequence: TGTGCCAGCTCACCGACAGGGAAGACAACTAATGAAAAACTGTTTTTT.